This T cell receptor (beta chain) derives from a study of breast tumors, draining lymph nodes, adjacent tissues. This clonotype was found many times. Its antigen is unknown. The study's findings and limits: Tumors had less TCR diversity than lymph nodes, more than nontumor tissue. Compared with basal-like, luminal-like tumors shared significantly more repertoire with nontumor tissue. Data fit most tumor T cells coming from lymph node, expanding in tumor. Tumor T cell lymph node origin was a supported hypothesis, not proven.

Each CDR3 protein gets one entry after TCRdb re-called the multiplex PCR reads with MiXCR. Here the sample spans around 130,000 distinct CDR3 sequences, just under 20% being singletons. Samples came from axillary lymph nodes draining the breast cancer. The TCR originated in a female donor with breast cancer. Some clones in this sample may be carry-over from other donors' samples. Sequenced material: axillary lymph node tissue.

CDR3 sequence reads: CASMGRLAGNYEQYF. CDR3 DNA: TGTGCCAGCATGGGACGGCTAGCGGGAAATTACGAGCAGTACTTC. The V call is TRBV6-5, the J call TRBJ2-7, with 9 bases lining up with TRBD2. The V and J ends lost 7 bases and 4 bases, in that order; junction bases with no gene match: 11. The CDR3 consists of 15 residues. Looked up from germline, CDR1 is MNHEY and CDR2 is SVGAGI.